The TCR beta chain described here comes from a study of blood T cell repertoires in COVID-19. In the study overall: PBMCs, B-cell-depleted T cells, or T cells were the source of the cDNA or gDNA that made up the material.

The V gene's germline CDR1 is SGHTA and CDR2 FQGNSA. This CDR3 contains 18 residues. The V segment lost 0 bases and the J segment 0 bases; nucleotides outside the gene matches: 7. Per the authors' pipeline: Nucleated cell number was recorded as an estimate derived from reference gene primer amplification. Assay used: immunoSEQ multiplex PCR; TCRdb lists only in-frame clones, some missing. Clonal size and the V and J genes are those of that table, whereas D and trimming came from the DNA. The repertoire holds a few hundred thousand clones, with nearly 90% as singletons. This clone was seen a few times.

The receptor was derived from a woman in her sixties or seventies with COVID-19, enrolled during active disease. The chain has TRBV7-2 and TRBJ1-3, with TRBD1 matching over 8 bases. Sequencing was done on a sample of peripheral blood. CDR3 amino acids: CASSLAAGGQGSGNTIYF. The DNA for the CDR3 is TGTGCCAGCAGCTTAGCGGCCGGAGGACAGGGCTCTGGAAACACCATATATTTT.